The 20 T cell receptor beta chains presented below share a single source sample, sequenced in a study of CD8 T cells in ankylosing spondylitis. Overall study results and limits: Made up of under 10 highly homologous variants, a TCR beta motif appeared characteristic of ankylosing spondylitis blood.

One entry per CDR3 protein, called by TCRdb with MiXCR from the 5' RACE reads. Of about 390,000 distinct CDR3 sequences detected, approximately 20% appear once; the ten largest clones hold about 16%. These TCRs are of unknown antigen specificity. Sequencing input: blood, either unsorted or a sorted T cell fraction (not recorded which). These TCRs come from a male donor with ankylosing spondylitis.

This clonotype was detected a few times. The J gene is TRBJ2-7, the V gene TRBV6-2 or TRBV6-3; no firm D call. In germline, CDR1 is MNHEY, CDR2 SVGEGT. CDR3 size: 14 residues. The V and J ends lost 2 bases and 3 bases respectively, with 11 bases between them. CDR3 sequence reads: CASSYVQEFYEQYF. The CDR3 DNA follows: TGTGCCAGCAGTTACGTGCAGGAGTTCTACGAGCAGTACTTC.

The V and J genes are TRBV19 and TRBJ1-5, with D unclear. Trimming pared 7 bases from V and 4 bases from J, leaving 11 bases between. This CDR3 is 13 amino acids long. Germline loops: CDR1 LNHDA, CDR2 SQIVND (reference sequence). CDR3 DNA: TGTGCCAGTACGGGCAGGATGAATCAGCCCCAGCATTTT. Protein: CASTGRMNQPQHF.

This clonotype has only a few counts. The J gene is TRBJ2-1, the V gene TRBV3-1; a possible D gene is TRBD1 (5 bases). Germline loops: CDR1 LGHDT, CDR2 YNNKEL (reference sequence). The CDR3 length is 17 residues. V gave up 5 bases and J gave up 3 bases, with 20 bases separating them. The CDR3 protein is CASSYDKRSGIYNEQFF. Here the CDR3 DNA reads TGTGCCAGCAGCTACGACAAGAGGTCAGGGATCTACAATGAGCAGTTCTTC.

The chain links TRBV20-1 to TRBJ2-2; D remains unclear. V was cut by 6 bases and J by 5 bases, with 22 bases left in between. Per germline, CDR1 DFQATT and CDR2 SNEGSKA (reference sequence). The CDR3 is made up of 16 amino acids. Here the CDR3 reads CSAPQEGRFRTGELFF. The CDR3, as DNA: TGCAGTGCCCCCCAGGAAGGGCGGTTCAGGACCGGGGAGCTGTTTTTT.

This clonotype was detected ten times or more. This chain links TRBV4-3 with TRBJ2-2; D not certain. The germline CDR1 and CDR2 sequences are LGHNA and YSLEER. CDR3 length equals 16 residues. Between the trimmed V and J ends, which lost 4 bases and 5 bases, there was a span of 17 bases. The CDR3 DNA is TGCGCCAGCAGCCGAGCTCCGGTACAGTTAACCGGGGAGCTGTTTTTT. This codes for CASSRAPVQLTGELFF.

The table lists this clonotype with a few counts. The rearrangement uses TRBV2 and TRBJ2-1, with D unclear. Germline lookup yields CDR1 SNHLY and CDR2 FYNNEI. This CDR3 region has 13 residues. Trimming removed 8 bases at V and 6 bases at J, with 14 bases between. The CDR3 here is CASGINSVNEQFF. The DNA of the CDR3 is TGTGCCAGCGGAATAAACAGTGTCAATGAGCAGTTCTTC.

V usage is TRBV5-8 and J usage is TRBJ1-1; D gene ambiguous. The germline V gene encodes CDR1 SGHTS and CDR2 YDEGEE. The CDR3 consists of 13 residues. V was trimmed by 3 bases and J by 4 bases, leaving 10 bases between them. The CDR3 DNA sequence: TGTGCCAGCAGCTCGATCGCCAGCACTGAAGCTTTCTTT. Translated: CASSSIASTEAFF. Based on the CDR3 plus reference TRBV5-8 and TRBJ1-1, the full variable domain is EAGVTQSPTHLIKTRGQQATLRCSPISGHTSVYWYQQALGLGLQFLLWYDEGEERNRGNFPPRFSGRQFPNYSSELNVNALELEDSALYLCASSSIASTEAFFGQGTRLTVV.

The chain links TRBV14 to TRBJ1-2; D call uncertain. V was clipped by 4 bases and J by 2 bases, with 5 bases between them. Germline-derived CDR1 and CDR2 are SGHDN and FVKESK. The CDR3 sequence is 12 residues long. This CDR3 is CASSPGNYGYTF. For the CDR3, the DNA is TGTGCCAGCAGCCCCGGGAACTATGGCTACACCTTC.

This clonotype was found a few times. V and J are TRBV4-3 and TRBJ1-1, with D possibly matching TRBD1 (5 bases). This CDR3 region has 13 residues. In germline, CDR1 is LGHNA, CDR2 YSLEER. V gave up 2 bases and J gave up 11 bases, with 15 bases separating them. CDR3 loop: CASSQREGGGAFF. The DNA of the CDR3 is TGCGCCAGCAGCCAACGAGAGGGTGGGGGTGCTTTCTTT.

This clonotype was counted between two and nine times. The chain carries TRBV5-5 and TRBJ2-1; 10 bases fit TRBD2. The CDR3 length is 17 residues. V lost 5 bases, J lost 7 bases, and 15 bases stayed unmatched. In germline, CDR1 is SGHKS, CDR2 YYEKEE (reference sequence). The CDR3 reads CASRNIEEREGGNEQFF. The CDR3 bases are TGTGCCAGCAGGAACATAGAAGAGCGGGAGGGGGGGAATGAGCAGTTCTTC. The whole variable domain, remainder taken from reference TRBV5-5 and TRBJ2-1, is DAGVTQSPTHLIKTRGQQVTLRCSPISGHKSVSWYQQVLGQGPQFIFQYYEKEERGRGNFPDRFSARQFPNYSSELNVNALLLGDSALYLCASRNIEEREGGNEQFFGPGTRLTVL.

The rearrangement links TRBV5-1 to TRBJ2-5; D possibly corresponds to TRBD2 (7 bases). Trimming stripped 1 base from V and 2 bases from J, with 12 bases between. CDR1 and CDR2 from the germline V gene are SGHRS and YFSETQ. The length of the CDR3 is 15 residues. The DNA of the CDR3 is TGCGCCAGCAGCTTGTGGGGGGGACAACAAGAGACCCAGTACTTC. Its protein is CASSLWGGQQETQYF.

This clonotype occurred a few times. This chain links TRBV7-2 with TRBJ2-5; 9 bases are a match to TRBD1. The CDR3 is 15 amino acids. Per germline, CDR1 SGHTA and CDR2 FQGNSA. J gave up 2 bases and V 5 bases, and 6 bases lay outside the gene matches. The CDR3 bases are TGTGCCAGCAGCGGACAGGGGATAATTCAAGAGACCCAGTACTTC. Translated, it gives CASSGQGIIQETQYF.

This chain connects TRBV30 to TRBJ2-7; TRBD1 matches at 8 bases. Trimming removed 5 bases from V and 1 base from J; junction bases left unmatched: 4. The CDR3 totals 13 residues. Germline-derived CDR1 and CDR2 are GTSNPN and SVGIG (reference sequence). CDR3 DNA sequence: TGTGCCTGGGTAACAGGGGGGTCCTACGAGCAGTACTTC. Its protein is CAWVTGGSYEQYF.

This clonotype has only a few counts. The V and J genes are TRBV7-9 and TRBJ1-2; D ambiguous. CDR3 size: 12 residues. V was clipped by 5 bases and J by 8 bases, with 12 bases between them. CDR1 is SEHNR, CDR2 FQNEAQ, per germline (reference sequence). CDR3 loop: CASSPTDRGYTF. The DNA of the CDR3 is TGTGCCAGCAGCCCTACAGATCGCGGCTACACCTTC.

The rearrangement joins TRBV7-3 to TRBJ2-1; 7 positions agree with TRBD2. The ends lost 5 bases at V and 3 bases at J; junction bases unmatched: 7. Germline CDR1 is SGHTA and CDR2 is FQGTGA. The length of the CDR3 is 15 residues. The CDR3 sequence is CASSQTRGSYNEQFF. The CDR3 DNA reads TGTGCCAGCAGCCAAACTCGCGGGAGCTACAATGAGCAGTTCTTC.

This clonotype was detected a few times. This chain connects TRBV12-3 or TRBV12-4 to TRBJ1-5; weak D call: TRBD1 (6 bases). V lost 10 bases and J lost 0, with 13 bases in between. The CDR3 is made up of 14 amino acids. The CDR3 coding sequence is TGTGCCACCACCGGGACAAATAGCAATCAGCCCCAGCATTTT. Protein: CATTGTNSNQPQHF.

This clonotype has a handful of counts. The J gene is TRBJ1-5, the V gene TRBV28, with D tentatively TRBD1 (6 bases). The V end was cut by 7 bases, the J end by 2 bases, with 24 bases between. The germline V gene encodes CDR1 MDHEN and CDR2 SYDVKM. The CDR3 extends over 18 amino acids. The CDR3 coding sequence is TGTGCCAGCACACCCTCCGGTCGAGGGGGATTAGGCAATCAGCCCCAGCATTTT. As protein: CASTPSGRGGLGNQPQHF.

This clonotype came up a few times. For the CDR3, the DNA is TGTGCCAGCAGTTTGGCACTTTCGCAGTTCTTC. It codes for CASSLALSQFF. The chain recombines TRBV28 with TRBJ2-1; D is ambiguous. The CDR3 spans 11 residues. V was cut by 3 bases and J by 12 bases, with 9 bases left in between. Per the germline V gene, CDR1 is MDHEN and CDR2 is SYDVKM.

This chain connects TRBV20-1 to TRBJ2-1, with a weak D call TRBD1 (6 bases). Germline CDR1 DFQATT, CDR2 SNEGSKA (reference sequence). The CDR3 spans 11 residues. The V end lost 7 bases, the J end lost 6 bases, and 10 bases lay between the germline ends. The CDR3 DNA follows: TGCAGTGGACTGGGGGCCAATGAGCAGTTCTTC. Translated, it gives CSGLGANEQFF.

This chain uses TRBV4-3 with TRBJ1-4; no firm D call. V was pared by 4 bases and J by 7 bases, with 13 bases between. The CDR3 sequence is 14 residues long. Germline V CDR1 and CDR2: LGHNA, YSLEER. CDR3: CASSRSGITEKLFF. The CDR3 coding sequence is TGCGCCAGCAGCCGCTCCGGGATAACTGAAAAACTGTTTTTT.